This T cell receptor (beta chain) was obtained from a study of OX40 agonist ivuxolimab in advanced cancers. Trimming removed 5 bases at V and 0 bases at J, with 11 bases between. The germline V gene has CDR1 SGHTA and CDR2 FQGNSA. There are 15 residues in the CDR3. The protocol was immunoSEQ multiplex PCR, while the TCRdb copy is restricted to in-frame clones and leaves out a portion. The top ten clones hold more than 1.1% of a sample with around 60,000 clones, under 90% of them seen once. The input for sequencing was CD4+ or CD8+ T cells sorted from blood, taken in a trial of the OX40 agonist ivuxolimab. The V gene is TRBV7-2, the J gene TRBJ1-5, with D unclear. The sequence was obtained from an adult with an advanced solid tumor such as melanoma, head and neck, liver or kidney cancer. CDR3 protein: CASSPKGYSNQPQHF. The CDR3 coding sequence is TGTGCCAGCAGCCCGAAGGGATATAGCAATCAGCCCCAGCATTTT. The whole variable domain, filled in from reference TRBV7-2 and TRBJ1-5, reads GAGVSQSPSNKVTEKGKDVELRCDPISGHTALYWYRQSLGQGLEFLIYFQGNSAPDKSGLPSDRFSAERTGGSVSTLTIQRTQQEDSAVYLCASSPKGYSNQPQHFGDGTRLSIL.